The present entry profiles one T cell receptor beta chain with its context. In TCRdb, the RACE reads were re-called with MiXCR into one record per CDR3 protein. This table has 35,000 to 50,000 distinct CDR3 sequences, around 12% appearing once. Time point reported: pre-sensitization, week 0. Treatment: therapeutic diphenylcyclopropenone sensitization with weekly scalp DPC. The authors extracted total RNA from unfractionated whole blood. The data derive from a study of human T cells and chemical hapten exposure. Study background: The use of 2% DPC on about 2 cm by about 2 cm of upper inner arm skin constituted sensitization. Predominantly women, the patients had alopecia areata, totalis or universalis.

V gave up 7 bases and J gave up 0 bases, with 13 bases separating them. CDR3 size: 14 residues. This TCR was sampled from a woman aged 25-40 years with alopecia areata. Some clones in this sample may be carry-over from other donors' samples. The chain recombines TRBV12-3 or TRBV12-4 with TRBJ2-7; D gene ambiguous. This specimen consisted of whole blood, obtained in connection with sensitization to the hapten diphenylcyclopropenone (DPC). The CDR3 here is CASTRGSNSYEQYF. CDR3 DNA: TGTGCCAGCACCAGAGGCAGTAACTCCTACGAGCAGTACTTC.